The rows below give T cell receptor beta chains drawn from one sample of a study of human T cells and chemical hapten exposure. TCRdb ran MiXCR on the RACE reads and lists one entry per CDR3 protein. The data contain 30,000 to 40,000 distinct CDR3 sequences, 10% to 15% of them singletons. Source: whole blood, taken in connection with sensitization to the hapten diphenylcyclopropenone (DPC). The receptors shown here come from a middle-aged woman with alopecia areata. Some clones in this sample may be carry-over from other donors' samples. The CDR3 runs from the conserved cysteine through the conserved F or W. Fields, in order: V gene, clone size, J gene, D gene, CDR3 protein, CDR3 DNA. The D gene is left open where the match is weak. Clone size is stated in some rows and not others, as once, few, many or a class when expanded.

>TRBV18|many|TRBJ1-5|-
CASSPEGGQPQHF
TGTGCCAGCTCACCGGAGGGAGGGCAGCCCCAGCATTTT
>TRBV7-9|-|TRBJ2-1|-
CASSKVILASYNEQFF
TGTGCCAGCAGCAAAGTAATACTAGCCAGTTACAATGAGCAGTTCTTC
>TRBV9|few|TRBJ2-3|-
CASAQNGFGTDTQYF
TGTGCCAGCGCCCAAAACGGCTTTGGCACAGATACGCAGTATTTT
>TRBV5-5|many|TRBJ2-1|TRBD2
CASSWGTSAGNEQFF
TGTGCCAGCAGCTGGGGAACTAGCGCCGGCAATGAGCAGTTCTTC
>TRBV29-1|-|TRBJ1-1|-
CSVINRPGRDYTEAFF
TGCAGCGTCATAAACCGGCCTGGCAGGGACTACACTGAAGCTTTCTTT
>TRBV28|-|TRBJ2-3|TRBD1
CASRTGFGTDTQYF
TGTGCCAGCAGGACAGGGTTTGGCACAGATACGCAGTATTTT
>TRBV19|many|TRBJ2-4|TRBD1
CASSAPTGELNIQYF
TGTGCCAGTAGTGCTCCGACAGGGGAATTAAACATTCAGTACTTC
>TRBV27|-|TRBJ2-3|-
CASRGDGSTDTQYF
TGTGCCAGCAGGGGAGACGGTAGCACAGATACGCAGTATTTT
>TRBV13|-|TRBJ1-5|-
CASSLGGINQPQHF
TGTGCCAGCAGCTTAGGGGGTATCAATCAGCCCCAGCATTTT
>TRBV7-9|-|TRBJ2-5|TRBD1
CASSLTTGTGYVRETQYF
TGTGCCAGCAGCTTAACCACCGGGACAGGGTACGTGAGAGAGACCCAGTACTTC
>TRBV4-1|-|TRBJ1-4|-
CASSQVQLGRPSGEKLFF
TGCGCCAGCAGCCAAGTTCAACTAGGACGACCCAGCGGAGAAAAACTGTTTTTT
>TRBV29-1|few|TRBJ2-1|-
CSVEDRKYNEQFF
TGCAGCGTTGAAGATCGAAAGTACAATGAGCAGTTCTTC
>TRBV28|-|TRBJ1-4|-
CASSSSRTAEFGKLFF
TGTGCCAGCAGCTCCTCCCGGACAGCGGAGTTCGGGAAACTGTTTTTT
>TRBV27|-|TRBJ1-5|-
CASRRGLDNQPQHF
TGTGCCAGCAGGAGAGGCTTGGACAATCAGCCCCAGCATTTT
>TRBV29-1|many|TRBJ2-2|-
CSVSDNPGKLFF
TGCAGCGTTAGCGACAACCCGGGGAAGCTGTTTTTT
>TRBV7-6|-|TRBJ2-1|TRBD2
CASSQTSGGYNEQFF
TGTGCCAGCAGCCAGACTAGCGGAGGGTACAATGAGCAGTTCTTC
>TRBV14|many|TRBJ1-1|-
CASSPFKGTEAFF
TGTGCCAGCAGCCCCTTTAAAGGCACTGAAGCTTTCTTT
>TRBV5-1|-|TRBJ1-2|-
CASSSGEAGYTF
TGCGCCAGCAGCTCGGGGGAAGCTGGCTACACCTTC
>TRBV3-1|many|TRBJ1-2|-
CASSQDRGSGYTF
TGTGCCAGCAGCCAAGATCGGGGCTCAGGCTACACCTTC
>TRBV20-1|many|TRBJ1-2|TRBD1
CSAREGADYGYTF
TGCAGTGCTAGGGAGGGGGCTGACTATGGCTACACCTTC
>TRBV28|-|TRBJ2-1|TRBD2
CASSLASGGANEQFF
TGTGCCAGCAGTTTAGCTAGCGGGGGGGCCAATGAGCAGTTCTTC
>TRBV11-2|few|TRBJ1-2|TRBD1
CASSFRTGGAGYTF
TGTGCCAGCAGCTTCAGGACAGGTGGAGCCGGCTACACCTTC
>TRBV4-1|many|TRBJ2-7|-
CASSHGPDYEQYF
TGCGCCAGCAGCCACGGACCCGACTACGAGCAGTACTTC
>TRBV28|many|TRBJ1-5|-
CASGSIDQPQHF
TGTGCCAGCGGGTCGATTGACCAGCCCCAGCATTTT
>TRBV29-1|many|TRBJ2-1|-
CSSPGVGSIYNEQFF
TGCAGCTCCCCGGGGGTGGGATCTATATACAATGAGCAGTTCTTC
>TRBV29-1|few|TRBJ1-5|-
CSVRGQSNQPQHF
TGCAGCGTGAGAGGACAGAGCAATCAGCCCCAGCATTTT
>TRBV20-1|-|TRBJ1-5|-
CSATGSNQPQHF
TGCAGTGCTACGGGGAGCAATCAGCCCCAGCATTTT
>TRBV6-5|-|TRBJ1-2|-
CASSASKRNYGYTF
TGTGCCAGCAGTGCCTCCAAGCGGAACTATGGCTACACCTTC
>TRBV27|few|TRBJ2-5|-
CASRHSQETQYF
TGTGCCAGCAGACACTCACAAGAGACCCAGTACTTC
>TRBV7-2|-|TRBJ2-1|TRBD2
CASSLAGGNYNEQFF
TGTGCCAGCAGCCTAGCGGGAGGGAACTACAATGAGCAGTTCTTC
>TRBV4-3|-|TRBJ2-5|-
CASSPTSWYQETQYF
TGCGCCAGCAGCCCGACTAGTTGGTACCAAGAGACCCAGTACTTC
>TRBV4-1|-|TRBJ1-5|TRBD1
CASSPQTGGTGQPQHF
TGCGCCAGCAGCCCTCAGACAGGGGGCACGGGTCAGCCCCAGCATTTT
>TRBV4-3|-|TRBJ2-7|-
CASSQGGQSYEQYF
TGCGCCAGCAGCCAGGGGGGGCAGTCCTACGAGCAGTACTTC
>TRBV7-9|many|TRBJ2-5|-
CASSPGTLQETQYF
TGTGCCAGCAGCCCCGGGACTCTTCAAGAGACCCAGTACTTC
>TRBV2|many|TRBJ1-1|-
CASTLTRRKAFF
TGTGCCAGCACGTTAACACGCCGAAAGGCTTTCTTT
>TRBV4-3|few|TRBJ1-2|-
CASSQAGYYGYTF
TGCGCCAGCAGCCAAGCTGGGTACTATGGCTACACCTTC
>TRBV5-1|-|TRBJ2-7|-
CASSDRDRAYEQYF
TGCGCCAGCAGCGACCGGGACCGAGCCTACGAGCAGTACTTC
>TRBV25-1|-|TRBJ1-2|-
CASLGWEGYTF
TGTGCCAGCCTTGGATGGGAAGGCTACACCTTC
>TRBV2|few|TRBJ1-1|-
CASSLINTEAFF
TGTGCCAGCAGCCTCATTAACACTGAAGCTTTCTTT
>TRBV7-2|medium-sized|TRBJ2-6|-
CASSLPSSGANVLTF
TGTGCCAGCAGCTTACCGTCCTCTGGGGCCAACGTCCTGACTTTC
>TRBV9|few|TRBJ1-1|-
CASSAYRDTEAFF
TGTGCCAGCAGCGCTTACAGGGACACTGAAGCTTTCTTT
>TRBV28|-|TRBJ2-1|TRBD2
CASQTRTSGNPEQFF
TGTGCCAGCCAGACCCGGACTAGCGGGAACCCTGAGCAGTTCTTC
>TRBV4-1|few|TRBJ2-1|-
CASSQGDGLGGSYNEQFF
TGCGCCAGCAGCCAAGGGGACGGGCTAGGCGGCTCCTACAATGAGCAGTTCTTC
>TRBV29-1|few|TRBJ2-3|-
CSVGVAADTQYF
TGCAGCGTTGGCGTGGCGGCAGATACGCAGTATTTT
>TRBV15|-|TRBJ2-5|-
CATSRVGIQETQYF
TGTGCCACCAGCAGAGTGGGGATCCAAGAGACCCAGTACTTC
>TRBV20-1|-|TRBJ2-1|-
CSADSPGDEQFF
TGCAGTGCCGACAGCCCCGGGGATGAGCAGTTCTTC
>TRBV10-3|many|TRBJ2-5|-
CAISGEAAGTQYF
TGTGCCATCAGTGGGGAAGCGGCGGGGACCCAGTACTTC
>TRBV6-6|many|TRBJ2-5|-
CASSPMELPGETQYF
TGTGCCAGCAGTCCTATGGAACTCCCGGGGGAGACCCAGTACTTC
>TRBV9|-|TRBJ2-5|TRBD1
CASSVGTGGQTETQYF
TGTGCCAGCAGCGTAGGGACAGGGGGCCAAACAGAGACCCAGTACTTC
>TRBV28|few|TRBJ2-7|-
CASSLDAGRGEQYF
TGTGCCAGCAGTTTAGATGCAGGGAGAGGGGAGCAGTACTTC
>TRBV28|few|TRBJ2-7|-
CASTPGRTYEQYF
TGTGCCAGCACCCCCGGCAGGACCTACGAGCAGTACTTC
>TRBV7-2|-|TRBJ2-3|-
CASSSMGGRTDTQYF
TGTGCCAGCAGCTCGATGGGGGGACGCACAGATACGCAGTATTTT
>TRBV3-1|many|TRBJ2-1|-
CASSPPPGPQNEGSYNEQFF
TGTGCCAGCAGCCCTCCACCGGGACCCCAAAACGAGGGCTCCTACAATGAGCAGTTCTTC
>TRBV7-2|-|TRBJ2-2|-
CASKTDSGTGELFF
TGTGCCAGCAAAACCGATAGCGGCACCGGGGAGCTGTTTTTT
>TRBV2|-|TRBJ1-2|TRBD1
CASTEDRLTPGYTF
TGTGCCAGCACCGAGGACAGGCTAACCCCCGGCTACACCTTC
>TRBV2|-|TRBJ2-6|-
CASSEDRNSGANVLTF
TGTGCCAGCAGCGAAGACAGGAACTCTGGGGCCAACGTCCTGACTTTC
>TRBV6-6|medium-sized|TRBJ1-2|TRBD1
CASSSRQGANYGYTF
TGTGCCAGCAGTTCCCGACAGGGGGCTAACTATGGCTACACCTTC